This T cell receptor (beta chain) was captured by sequencing in a study of T cell responses to AZD1222 COVID-19 vaccine. Study observations and caveats: Repertoires in all cases were sampled only once the peak T cell response had passed. White British ancestry dominated among donors, who included more females, and clonal diversity was possibly underestimated.

Comments on this clone: The target antigen is unknown.

TCRdb's copy holds only in-frame clones and misses some; the assay was immunoSEQ multiplex PCR. The data show roughly 100,000 clones, with 89% seen just once and around 20% held by the top ten. This CDR3 has 16 amino acids. Germline V lookup: CDR1 LNHDA, CDR2 SQIVND (reference sequence). The germline V and J ends were trimmed by 5 bases and 0 bases, with 13 bases remaining between them. V gene TRBV19 combines with J gene TRBJ2-2, with a possible D match to TRBD2 (6 bases). This receptor was obtained from an adult in good health. Material: peripheral blood, obtained on day 0 of AZD1222 vaccination. The CDR3 DNA sequence: TGTGCCAGTAGTGAGTGGGGGACTTCGAACACCGGGGAGCTGTTTTTT. It encodes CASSEWGTSNTGELFF.